The rows below give T cell receptor beta chains drawn from one sample of a study of T cell responses to AZD1222 COVID-19 vaccine. Sequencing used immunoSEQ multiplex PCR; TCRdb keeps in-frame clones, though not all of them. Of roughly 130,000 clones in the sample, approximately 94% were seen once. The specimen comprised peripheral blood, sampled on day 0 of AZD1222 vaccination. The receptors originated from an adult in good health. Each CDR3 is given with its conserved first and last residue. The order of the fields is J gene, V gene, D gene, clone size, CDR3 DNA, CDR3 protein. The D gene is left open where the match is weak. The listing skips clone size in some rows; elsewhere it reads once, few, many or a size class.

TRBJ2-7	TRBV2	-	-	TGTGCCAGCAAGTTTAGCGAGCGCTACGAGCAGTACTTC	CASKFSERYEQYF
TRBJ1-1	TRBV28	TRBD1	-	TGTGCCAGCAGCGTGGGGACAGTGAACACTGAAGCTTTCTTT	CASSVGTVNTEAFF
TRBJ1-2	TRBV20-1	TRBD1	-	TGCAGTGCCGACAGGGTCTATGGCTACACCTTC	CSADRVYGYTF
TRBJ1-1	TRBV5-6	-	-	TGTGCCAGCAGCTTCGGTTGGCAGGGGAGCACTGAAGCTTTCTTT	CASSFGWQGSTEAFF
TRBJ1-2	TRBV5-6	-	-	TGTGCCAGCAGCCCGGACAGCCGATCTTCAAGGGGCTACACCTTC	CASSPDSRSSRGYTF
TRBJ2-7	TRBV6-5	TRBD1	-	TGTGCCAGCAGTAAGACCGGGACAGGGGGTCACGAGCAGTACTTC	CASSKTGTGGHEQYF
TRBJ1-3	TRBV7-2	-	-	TGTGCCAGCAGCTTAGTTGCTCGCGGGGGAAACACCATATATTTT	CASSLVARGGNTIYF
TRBJ2-5	TRBV7-2	-	-	TGTGCCAGCAGCTTAGTAGCAATACAAGAGACCCAGTACTTC	CASSLVAIQETQYF
TRBJ2-4	TRBV27	TRBD2	-	TGTGCCAGCAGTTCAGGACTAGCCGGACTCAAACTAGCCAAAAACATTCAGTACTTC	CASSSGLAGLKLAKNIQYF
TRBJ2-3	TRBV3-1/TRBV3-2	-	-	TGTGCCAGCAGCCAAGATCTTCAGTTGGCAGATACGCAGTATTTT	CASSQDLQLADTQYF
TRBJ2-2	TRBV2	TRBD1	few	TGTGCCAGCAGACAGGGGGCCGGGGAGCTGTTTTTT	CASRQGAGELFF
TRBJ2-1	TRBV5-5	TRBD2	-	TGTGCCAGCAGCGCGGGACTACAATCCTACAATGAGCAGTTCTTC	CASSAGLQSYNEQFF
TRBJ2-1	TRBV7-8	TRBD2	-	TGTGCCAGCAGCCCTACAAAGCGACTAGCGGATGGTAATGAGCAGTTCTTC	CASSPTKRLADGNEQFF
TRBJ2-7	TRBV7-9	-	once	TGTGCCAGCAGCTTGACCCTCCAGGAGCAGTACTTC	CASSLTLQEQYF
TRBJ2-1	TRBV29-1	TRBD1	-	TGCAGCGGGAGCAGGACAGGGGGCGCATCGTACAATGAGCAGTTCTTC	CSGSRTGGASYNEQFF
TRBJ1-2	TRBV30	-	-	TGTGCCTGGGGGCCCTCTGCTAACTATGGCTACACCTTC	CAWGPSANYGYTF
TRBJ1-1	TRBV5-1	-	-	TGCGCCAGCAGTCCGGGACGGACTAGTGGGGGCACTGAAGCTTTCTTT	CASSPGRTSGGTEAFF
TRBJ1-3	TRBV30	-	-	TGTGCCTGGAGACAAACAGGGAGCGGAAACACCATATATTTT	CAWRQTGSGNTIYF
TRBJ1-1	TRBV7-9	-	-	TGTGCCAGCAGCCTCCTTGGTGGACGGCCGAACACTGAAGCTTTCTTT	CASSLLGGRPNTEAFF
TRBJ1-2	TRBV6-4	TRBD1	-	TGTGCCAGCAGTCCCGGGACAGAGAACTATGGCTACACCTTC	CASSPGTENYGYTF
TRBJ2-7	TRBV12-3/TRBV12-4	-	-	TGTGCCAGCAGTTTTTTGGGGGCCTACGAGCAGTACTTC	CASSFLGAYEQYF
TRBJ2-7	TRBV7-2	TRBD1	-	TGTGCCAGCAGCCCCCGGGACAGGGGGCCCCTCGAGCAGTACTTC	CASSPRDRGPLEQYF
TRBJ2-7	TRBV27	-	-	TGTGCCAGCAGTTCAAGGACCCCGTGGTACGAGCAGTACTTC	CASSSRTPWYEQYF
TRBJ1-4	TRBV28	TRBD1	-	TGTGCCAGCAGTCCCCAGGACAGGGTCCCTGAAAAACTGTTTTTT	CASSPQDRVPEKLFF
TRBJ1-5	TRBV6-2/TRBV6-3	-	-	TGTGCCAGCAGTTACTCACGGAGGGAGGTAGGGCCCCAGCATTTT	CASSYSRREVGPQHF
TRBJ2-5	TRBV2	TRBD2	-	TGTGCCAGCACCCATGCGGGATCCGGGACTAGCGGGCCCCTCGGAGAGACCCAGTACTTC	CASTHAGSGTSGPLGETQYF
TRBJ1-1	TRBV5-1	TRBD1	-	TGCGCCTGCTCAGGGGGGACTGAAGCTTTCTTT	CACSGGTEAFF
TRBJ1-2	TRBV4-1	-	once	TGCGCCAGCAGCCAGCCCTTATGGGGCCCAGGCTATGGCTACACCTTC	CASSQPLWGPGYGYTF